In this sample, the clone carrying this TCR beta chain turned up once. Its antigen is undetermined. This sample is drawn from a study of PD-1 blockade in classical Hodgkin lymphoma. General study points: It was reported that newly diagnosed patients had less baseline TCR diversity than healthy donors.

Sample time point: newly diagnosed, previously untreated cHL patient sample. Through magnetic negative selection, CD8+ T cells were separated from PBMCs that had been thawed. Sequenced by immunoSEQ multiplex PCR; TCRdb stores in-frame clones only, minus some. Of over 20,000 clones in the sample, about 86% are singletons; the top ten hold under 7%. The sequencing input was CD8+ T cells from blood. The receptor was isolated from a human donor with classical Hodgkin lymphoma.

In DNA form, the CDR3 reads TGTGCCAGCAGCTTAAAGGAGGGGGGAAGGACTGAAGCTTTCTTT. This sequence encodes CASSLKEGGRTEAFF. This chain connects TRBV7-9 to TRBJ1-1; a possible D gene is TRBD1 (6 bases). The germline V gene has CDR1 SEHNR and CDR2 FQNEAQ (reference sequence). The length of the CDR3 is 15 residues. Trimming pared 2 bases from V and 5 bases from J, leaving 15 bases between.